This TCR beta chain was obtained from a study of control samples from healthy donors and cancer patients. Sequencing used immunoSEQ multiplex PCR; TCRdb keeps in-frame clones, though not all of them. The data show some 410,000 clones, 75% to 95% seen once. This sequence was found in a man in his forties or fifties with head and neck cancer. The sequenced sample consisted of PBMCs.

This CDR3 reads CASSPSSRDRENEKLFF. The CDR3 DNA reads as TGTGCCAGCTCACCAAGTTCTCGGGACAGGGAGAATGAAAAACTGTTTTTT. The V gene is TRBV18, the J gene TRBJ1-4, with TRBD1 identical over 9 bases. Germline V gives CDR1 KGHSH, CDR2 LQKENI. The CDR3 totals 17 residues. Trimming removed 2 bases from V and 5 bases from J; junction bases left unmatched: 9.